This TCR beta chain was captured in a study of blood T cell repertoires in COVID-19. Clones were sequenced by immunoSEQ multiplex PCR, and TCRdb holds only the in-frame ones, with some missing. The sample consists of approximately 70,000 clones, roughly 90% of them appearing once. The V and J ends lost 3 bases and 4 bases, in that order; junction bases with no gene match: 5. The CDR3 loop spans 16 amino acids. Germline V gene lookup returns CDR1 SGHRS and CDR2 YFSETQ. This clone occurred once. Material: peripheral blood. J is TRBJ2-3 and V is TRBV5-1, with TRBD2 matching 13 bases. This TCR was sampled from a man aged 45 to 65 with COVID-19, enrolled during active disease. CDR3 amino acids: CASSSSGLAGADTQYF. The CDR3 DNA reads as TGCGCCAGCAGCTCGTCAGGACTAGCGGGAGCAGATACGCAGTATTTT.